This T cell receptor (beta chain) was found in a study of blood T cells in healthy people across ages. In the case of this clonotype: Its antigen is undetermined. The junction and the germline gene differ at one end; a read error may be behind it.

Through a sample-barcoded 5' primer and a J-beta primer mix, a second PCR was run for roughly 7 to 11 cycles. TCRdb re-analysed the 5' RACE reads in MiXCR, keeping a single row per CDR3 protein. The sample has hundreds of thousands of distinct CDR3 sequences; approximately 25% are singletons. Germline CDR1 is LGHDT and CDR2 is YNNKEL (reference sequence). The CDR3 totals 15 residues. The study, taken as a whole, reports: Both higher diversity and more naive CD4+ cells marked long-lived donors when set against aged donors.

These data also featured in a second study, about T cells of mothers and their children. Per that study: Nine systemically healthy Caucasian donors: three mothers, six children.

The sequenced sample was blood. The receptor was isolated from a boy between 5 and 17 years old in good health. The V and J genes are TRBV3-1 and TRBJ2-5; D is tentatively TRBD1 or TRBD2 (5 bases each). CDR3 sequence reads: CASSRDGSSYNEQYF. The CDR3 DNA sequence: TGTGCCAGCAGCCGGGACGGCAGCTCCTACAATGAGCAGTACTTT.